These 30 T cell receptor beta chains were all obtained from the same sample, sequenced in a study of blood T cell repertoires in COVID-19. Assay: immunoSEQ multiplex PCR; the TCRdb copy retains only in-frame clones and omits some. The sample lists 340,000 or so clones, more than 75% occurring once. The sequencing input was peripheral blood. The source of these receptors is a man between 45 and 60 years old with active or convalescent COVID-19.

The rearrangement joins TRBV4-1 to TRBJ2-1, with a tentative D call TRBD2 (6 bases). The germline V and J ends were trimmed by 0 bases and 3 bases, with 12 bases remaining between them. The CDR3 covers 16 residues. Germline CDR1 and CDR2: MGHRA and YSYEKL. Here the CDR3 reads CASSQEWGEHYNEQFF. CDR3 nucleotide sequence: TGCGCCAGCAGCCAAGAATGGGGGGAGCACTACAATGAGCAGTTCTTC.

The gene calls are TRBV2 and TRBJ1-1; 7 positions agree with TRBD1. This CDR3 is built from 12 residues. Trimming cost V 10 bases and J 3 bases; bases outside gene matches: 5. Germline lookup yields CDR1 SNHLY and CDR2 FYNNEI. The CDR3 DNA reads TGTGCCACACAGGGGTGGGACACTGAAGCTTTCTTT. Its translation is CATQGWDTEAFF.

V and J are TRBV18 and TRBJ2-7; 7 nucleotides agree with TRBD2. Germline CDR1 KGHSH, CDR2 LQKENI. CDR3 size: 17 residues. V lost 1 base and J lost 5; bases outside the gene matches: 14. The CDR3 nucleotides read TGTGCCAGCTCACCACGGGGAGGTGGGGCGGGAGTCAACGAGCAGTACTTC. Its protein is CASSPRGGGAGVNEQYF. Based on the CDR3 plus reference TRBV18 and TRBJ2-7, the full variable domain is NAGVMQNPRHLVRRRGQEARLRCSPMKGHSHVYWYRQLPEEGLKFMVYLQKENIIDESGMPKERFSAEFPKEGPSILRIQQVVRGDSAAYFCASSPRGGGAGVNEQYFGPGTRLTVT.

The gene calls are TRBV5-6 and TRBJ2-1; D gene uncertain. V was clipped by 2 bases and J by 7 bases, with 4 bases between them. Germline-derived CDR1 and CDR2 are SGHDT and YYEEEE. CDR3 length: 11 residues. CDR3 sequence reads: CASSFNNEQFF. The CDR3 DNA reads TGTGCCAGCAGCTTCAATAATGAGCAGTTCTTC. Drawing the rest from reference TRBV5-6 and TRBJ2-1, the complete variable domain is DAGVTQSPTHLIKTRGQQVTLRCSPKSGHDTVSWYQQALGQGPQFIFQYYEEEERQRGNFPDRFSGHQFPNYSSELNVNALLLGDSALYLCASSFNNEQFFGPGTRLTVL.

The J gene is TRBJ1-3, the V gene TRBV11-2; D might be TRBD1 (5 bases). The CDR3 is made up of 18 amino acids. The germline V gene has CDR1 SGHAT and CDR2 FQNNGV. Between the trimmed V and J ends, which lost 3 bases and 0 bases, there was a span of 18 bases. CDR3 bases: TGTGCCAGCAGCTTGGCACGTATCGCAGGGTCCTCTGGAAACACCATATATTTT. Its translation: CASSLARIAGSSGNTIYF.

This clone was seen just once. This sequence joins TRBV7-9 and TRBJ2-7, with D unclear. Germline V CDR1 and CDR2: SEHNR, FQNEAQ (reference sequence). The CDR3 loop spans 13 amino acids. V gave up 1 base and J gave up 4 bases, with 8 bases separating them. The CDR3 region is CASSLEEFYEQYF. CDR3 coding DNA: TGTGCCAGCAGCTTAGAAGAGTTTTACGAGCAGTACTTC.

This clone was found a few times. The chain has TRBV6-5 and TRBJ1-5, with a weak D call TRBD1 (5 bases). Germline-derived CDR1 and CDR2 are MNHEY and SVGAGI. This CDR3 is built from 15 residues. V gave up 8 bases and J gave up 7 bases, with 21 bases separating them. The CDR3 is CASRLSRVRRQPQHF. CDR3 bases: TGTGCCAGCCGACTGAGCAGGGTAAGGAGACAGCCCCAGCATTTT.

V gene TRBV19 combines with J gene TRBJ1-1; no reliable D call. The germline V gene has CDR1 LNHDA and CDR2 SQIVND (reference sequence). CDR3 size: 13 residues. Trimming cost V 6 bases and J 1 base, with 9 bases left between them. CDR3 DNA sequence: TGTGCCAGTAGGCCCCGAGAGAACACTGAAGCTTTCTTT. Amino acids: CASRPRENTEAFF.

CDR3 bases: TGTGCCAGCGCGTTGGCCAGGCTTTTTGATTCACCCCTCCACTTT. Protein product: CASALARLFDSPLHF. V is TRBV6-5 and J is TRBJ1-6; unclear D gene. CDR1 is MNHEY, CDR2 SVGAGI, per germline. The CDR3 length is 15 residues. V lost 8 bases, J lost 8 bases, and 19 bases lay in between.

The rearrangement joins TRBV7-2 to TRBJ2-5; 8 nucleotides match TRBD2. The trim removed 2 bases at V and 1 base at J, leaving 0 bases unmatched. The CDR3 spans 14 residues. Looked up from germline, CDR1 is SGHTA and CDR2 is FQGNSA. Here the CDR3 reads CASSLSGGQETQYF. In nucleotides, the CDR3 is TGTGCCAGCAGCTTAAGCGGGGGCCAAGAGACCCAGTACTTC.

A note on this clone: One junction end does not reproduce the germline sequence, and a read error may be involved. The chain has TRBV25-1 and TRBJ1-5; the D is unclear. The CDR3 loop spans 18 amino acids. Germline values: CDR1 MGHDK, CDR2 SYGVNS. The CDR3 DNA sequence: TGTGCCAGCAGTGAGGCCCCGTCCATGGTATCAATCAATGAGCCCCAGCATTTT. Encoded protein: CASSEAPSMVSINEPQHF.

V is TRBV30 and J is TRBJ1-1, with D unresolved. Germline CDR1 is GTSNPN and CDR2 is SVGIG (reference sequence). V lost 1 base to trimming and J lost 8 bases, with 11 bases between them. The CDR3 extends over 12 amino acids. The CDR3 nucleotides read TGTGCCTGGAGTGAAACTGGACTAGAAGCTTTCTTT. This sequence encodes CAWSETGLEAFF.

The J gene is TRBJ1-5, the V gene TRBV4-1, with TRBD1 matching over 7 bases. Germline CDR1 MGHRA, CDR2 YSYEKL. Germline trimming cut 3 bases from V and 6 bases from J; bases unmatched to any gene: 5. The length of the CDR3 is 14 residues. In DNA, the CDR3 is TGCGCCAGCAGCCAGGCAGGGGGGAGTCAGCCCCAGCATTTT. Translated, it gives CASSQAGGSQPQHF.

V gene TRBV20-1 combines with J gene TRBJ1-2, with TRBD1 matching over 9 bases. The V gene end was trimmed by 5 bases and the J gene end by 7 bases; junction bases not matched to a gene: 2. CDR3 size: 11 residues. Germline lookup yields CDR1 DFQATT and CDR2 SNEGSKA (reference sequence). CDR3 coding DNA: TGCAGTGCTGGACAGGGGCTTGGCTACACCTTC. Translating gives CSAGQGLGYTF.

The rearrangement uses TRBV18 and TRBJ1-5; D unresolved. Germline CDR1 is KGHSH and CDR2 is LQKENI. This CDR3 contains 15 residues. The germline V and J ends were trimmed by 2 bases and 7 bases, with 15 bases remaining between them. The CDR3 DNA sequence: TGTGCCAGCTCACCATCACCCACCAGCGACCAGCCCCAGCATTTT. Its translation is CASSPSPTSDQPQHF.

V usage is TRBV7-2 and J usage is TRBJ2-1; possible D gene TRBD2, 6 bases. V lost 1 base and J 7 bases, leaving 17 bases between the germline ends. CDR1 SGHTA and CDR2 FQGNSA come from the germline V gene. There are 16 residues in the CDR3. CDR3 sequence: CASSLDRDSGVNEQFF. The CDR3 bases are TGTGCCAGCAGCTTAGATCGCGATTCGGGAGTAAATGAGCAGTTCTTC. The variable domain in full, with the rest retrieved from reference TRBV7-2 and TRBJ2-1, is GAGVSQSPSNKVTEKGKDVELRCDPISGHTALYWYRQSLGQGLEFLIYFQGNSAPDKSGLPSDRFSAERTGGSVSTLTIQRTQQEDSAVYLCASSLDRDSGVNEQFFGPGTRLTVL.

The gene calls are TRBV12-5 and TRBJ2-2, with 9 nucleotides matching TRBD1. This CDR3 region has 19 residues. The V and J ends lost 7 bases and 0 bases, in that order; junction bases with no gene match: 15. The V gene's germline CDR1 is LGHNT and CDR2 FRNRAP. CDR3 DNA: TGTGCTAGTGCTTCAGCCGGGGGACAGGGATCGACGAACACCGGGGAGCTGTTTTTT. As protein: CASASAGGQGSTNTGELFF.

This clone was picked up a small number of times. The chain recombines TRBV3-1 (or the pseudogene TRBV3-2) with TRBJ1-3, with 9 nucleotides matching TRBD1. Germline V CDR1 and CDR2: LGHDT, YNNKEL (reference sequence). With 2 bases clipped from V and 3 bases from J, the junction kept 8 bases outside the gene matches. This CDR3 is built from 17 residues. CDR3 protein: CASSQPMGQGGGNTIYF. The DNA of the CDR3 is TGTGCCAGCAGCCAACCCATGGGACAGGGTGGTGGAAACACCATATATTTT.

This clone was found once. V usage is TRBV27 and J usage is TRBJ2-2, with TRBD1 matching 7 bases. After removal of 0 bases from V and 6 bases from J, the junction contained 4 bases not matched to a gene. The CDR3 totals 15 residues. CDR1 and CDR2 from the germline V gene are MNHEY and SMNVEV (reference sequence). The CDR3 here is CASSLSRGSSGELFF. CDR3 nucleotides: TGTGCCAGCAGTTTATCCAGGGGGTCCTCCGGGGAGCTGTTTTTT.

The chain uses TRBV4-2 and TRBJ1-1; 7 bases line up with TRBD1. The germline gives CDR1 LGHNA, CDR2 YNFKEQ. V lost 2 bases to trimming and J lost 1 base; unmatched junction nucleotides: 13. There are 18 residues in the CDR3. CDR3 protein: CASSQWATGLSGNTEAFF. Here the CDR3 DNA reads TGTGCCAGCAGCCAATGGGCGACAGGGTTATCGGGGAACACTGAAGCTTTCTTT.

The chain carries TRBV10-3 and TRBJ2-3, with TRBD1 as a possible D gene (6 bases). CDR1 is ENHRY and CDR2 is SYGVKD in the germline V gene. V was cut by 6 bases and J by 2 bases, with 18 bases left in between. The CDR3 totals 16 residues. Written as DNA, the CDR3 is TGTGCCATCAGGGACACAGTGGGGGCCAACACAGATACGCAGTATTTT. Protein: CAIRDTVGANTDTQYF.

The chain uses TRBV7-2 and TRBJ2-1; 9 bases agree with TRBD1. Trimming removed 8 bases from V and 4 bases from J; junction bases left unmatched: 6. CDR3 length: 14 amino acids. Germline CDR1 and CDR2: SGHTA and FQGNSA. This CDR3 reads CASRPGQGYNEQFF. As DNA, the CDR3 is TGTGCCAGCCGACCGGGACAGGGATACAATGAGCAGTTCTTC.

This chain links TRBV30 with TRBJ2-1; perhaps TRBD2 as D (5 bases). The CDR3 length is 11 residues. Trimming shortened V by 8 bases and J by 7 bases, and 12 bases separated the two germline ends. CDR1 is GTSNPN, CDR2 SVGIG, per germline (reference sequence). CDR3 loop: CAGRGPNEQFF. The DNA of the CDR3 is TGTGCCGGCCGAGGGCCTAATGAGCAGTTCTTC.

The V and J genes are TRBV28 and TRBJ1-1, with D perhaps TRBD1 (5 bases). The V end was cut by 6 bases, the J end by 4 bases, with 15 bases between. The CDR3 covers 14 residues. The V gene's germline CDR1 is MDHEN and CDR2 SYDVKM. CDR3 residues: CASRKQDRPTEAFF. The DNA of the CDR3 is TGTGCCAGCAGGAAACAGGACCGTCCCACTGAAGCTTTCTTT.

The genes are TRBV2 and TRBJ2-1, with TRBD2 matching over 9 bases. Losses at the gene ends were 4 bases for V and 6 bases for J; bases not matched to a gene: 10. Germline V lookup: CDR1 SNHLY, CDR2 FYNNEI. The CDR3 loop spans 16 amino acids. The CDR3 DNA sequence: TGTGCCAGCAGTGCGATGGGCGGGAGGGCCCCCAATGAGCAGTTCTTC. This gives the protein CASSAMGGRAPNEQFF.

The chain links TRBV2 to TRBJ1-4; the D is unclear. This CDR3 has 13 residues. In germline, CDR1 is SNHLY, CDR2 FYNNEI. V lost 7 bases and J 2 bases, leaving 8 bases between the germline ends. CDR3 bases: TGTGCCAGCATTGCGGATACTAATGAAAAACTGTTTTTT. This translates into CASIADTNEKLFF. Complete variable domain (other parts from reference TRBV2 and TRBJ1-4): EPEVTQTPSHQVTQMGQEVILRCVPISNHLYFYWYRQILGQKVEFLVSFYNNEISEKSEIFDDQFSVERPDGSNFTLKIRSTKLEDSAMYFCASIADTNEKLFFGSGTQLSVL.

This clone appeared once. V and J are TRBV1 and TRBJ2-3; the table's TRBD2 call for D was not verified on the DNA. TRBV1 is a recognized pseudogene. This CDR3 has 19 residues. The CDR3 sequence: CTSSQERAGGRSSTDTQYF. For the CDR3, the DNA is TGCACCAGCAGCCAAGAAAGGGCGGGAGGTCGATCTAGCACAGATACGCAGTATTTT.

The chain recombines TRBV7-9 with TRBJ1-5; 10 bases map to TRBD1. Germline trimming cut 1 base from V and 2 bases from J; bases unmatched to any gene: 5. The CDR3 has 17 amino acids. CDR1 SEHNR and CDR2 FQNEAQ come from the germline V gene (reference sequence). The CDR3 nucleotides read TGTGCCAGCAGCTTAGTGGGACAGGGGAAGGGCAATCAGCCCCAGCATTTT. It codes for CASSLVGQGKGNQPQHF.

The chain recombines TRBV7-8 with TRBJ1-3; D unresolved. Trimming left V 3 bases short and J 0 bases short, with 9 bases between. This CDR3 is built from 15 residues. Germline CDR1 and CDR2: SGHVS and FQNEAQ. The CDR3 reads CASSLGGDSGNTIYF. For the CDR3, the DNA is TGTGCCAGCAGCTTGGGCGGGGACTCTGGAAACACCATATATTTT.

The chain uses TRBV19 and TRBJ1-1; a possible D gene is TRBD1 (6 bases). This CDR3 has 14 amino acids. Germline CDR1 reads LNHDA; CDR2 reads SQIVND (reference sequence). V lost 6 bases and J 0 bases, leaving 11 bases between the germline ends. The CDR3: CASSYPGVNTEAFF. CDR3 bases: TGTGCCAGTAGCTATCCAGGGGTGAACACTGAAGCTTTCTTT.